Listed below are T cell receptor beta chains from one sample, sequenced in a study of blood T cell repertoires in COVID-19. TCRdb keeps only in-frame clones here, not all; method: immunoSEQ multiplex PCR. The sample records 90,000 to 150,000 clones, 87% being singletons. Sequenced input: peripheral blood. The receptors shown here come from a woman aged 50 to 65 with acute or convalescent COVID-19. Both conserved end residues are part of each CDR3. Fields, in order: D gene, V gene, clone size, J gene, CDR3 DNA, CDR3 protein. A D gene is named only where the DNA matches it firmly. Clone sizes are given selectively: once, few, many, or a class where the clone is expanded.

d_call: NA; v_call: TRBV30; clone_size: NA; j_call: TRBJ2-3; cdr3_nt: TGTGCCTGGAGTTCCGGGAGCTCGAGAACAGATACGCAGTATTTT; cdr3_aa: CAWSSGSSRTDTQYF
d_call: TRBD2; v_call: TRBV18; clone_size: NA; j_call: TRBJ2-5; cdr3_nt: TGTGCCAGCTCACCACTACTAGCGGGAGGGTCGGAAACCCAGTACTTC; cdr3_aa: CASSPLLAGGSETQYF
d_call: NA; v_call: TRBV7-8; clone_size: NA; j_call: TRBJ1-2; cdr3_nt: TGTGCCAGCAGCGAGCGGGGGATTGAGGGCTACACCTTC; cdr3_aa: CASSERGIEGYTF
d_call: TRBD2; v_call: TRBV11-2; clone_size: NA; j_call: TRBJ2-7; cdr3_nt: TGTGCCAGCAGCCTCGGGACTAGCCTTTTAAACGAGCAGTACTTC; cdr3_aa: CASSLGTSLLNEQYF
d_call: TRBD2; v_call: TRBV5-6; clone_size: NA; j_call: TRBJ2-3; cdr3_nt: TGTGCCAGCAGCCCCGGACTAGCGGCCACAGATACGCAGTATTTT; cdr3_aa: CASSPGLAATDTQYF
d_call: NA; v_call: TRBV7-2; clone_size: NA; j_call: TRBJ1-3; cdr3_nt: TGTGCCAGCAGCCCGTCCGGGGGAAACACCATATATTTT; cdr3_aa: CASSPSGGNTIYF
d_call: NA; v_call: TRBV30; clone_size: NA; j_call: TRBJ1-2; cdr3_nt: TGTGCCTGGAGTAAATATCCCCCACTCAACTATGGCTACACCTTC; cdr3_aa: CAWSKYPPLNYGYTF
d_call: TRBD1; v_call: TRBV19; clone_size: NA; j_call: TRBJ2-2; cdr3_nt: TGTGCCAGTAGTATTAACCGTAGACAGGGGGCTGGTACCGGGGAGCTGTTTTTT; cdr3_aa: CASSINRRQGAGTGELFF
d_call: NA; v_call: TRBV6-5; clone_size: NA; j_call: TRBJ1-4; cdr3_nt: TGTGCCAGCAGTTACACCCCAGGGAAGGATGAAAAACTGTTTTTT; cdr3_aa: CASSYTPGKDEKLFF
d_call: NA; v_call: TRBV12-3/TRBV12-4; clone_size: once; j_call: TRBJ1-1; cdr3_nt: TGTGCCAGCAGTTTCCCCCGTCGTACTGAAGCTTTCTTT; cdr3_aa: CASSFPRRTEAFF
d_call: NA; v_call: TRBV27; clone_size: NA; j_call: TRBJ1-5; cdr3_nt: TGTGCCAGCAGTTTCCAGGGTAATCAGCCCCAGCATTTT; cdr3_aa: CASSFQGNQPQHF
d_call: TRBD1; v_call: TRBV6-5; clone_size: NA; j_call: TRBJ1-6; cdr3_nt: TGTGCCAGCAGCCGAGGGGGCATAGATTCACCCCTCCACTTT; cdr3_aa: CASSRGGIDSPLHF
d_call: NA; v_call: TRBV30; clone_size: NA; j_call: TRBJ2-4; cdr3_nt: TGTGCCTGGAGTGTAAGGGGAGCCAAAAACATTCAGTACTTC; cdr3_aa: CAWSVRGAKNIQYF
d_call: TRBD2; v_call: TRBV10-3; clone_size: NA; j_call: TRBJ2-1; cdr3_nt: TGTGCCATCAGTGAAACCCGGGGGGATGGTGAGCAGTTCTTC; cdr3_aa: CAISETRGDGEQFF
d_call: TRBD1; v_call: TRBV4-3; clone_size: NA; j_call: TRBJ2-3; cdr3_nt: TGCGCCAGCAGCCGCGGGACAGGGATATCAGATACGCAGTATTTT; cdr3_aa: CASSRGTGISDTQYF
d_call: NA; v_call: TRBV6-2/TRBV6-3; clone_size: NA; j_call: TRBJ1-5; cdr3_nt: TGTGCCAGCAGTCTTACAGGGAAAGGTCAGCCCCAGCATTTT; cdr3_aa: CASSLTGKGQPQHF
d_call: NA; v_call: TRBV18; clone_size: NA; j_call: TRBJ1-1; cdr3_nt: TGTGCCAGCTCACCCGCGGGGGCGACCACTGAAGCTTTCTTT; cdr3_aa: CASSPAGATTEAFF
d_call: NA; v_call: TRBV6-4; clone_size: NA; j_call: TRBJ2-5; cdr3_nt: TGTGCCAGCATCTCTCGCAGGGCTTCCGAAGAGACCCAGTACTTC; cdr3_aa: CASISRRASEETQYF
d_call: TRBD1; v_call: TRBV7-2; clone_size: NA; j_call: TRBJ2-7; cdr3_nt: TGTGCCAGCAGCATTCAGACAGGGGGATACGAGCAGTACTTC; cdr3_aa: CASSIQTGGYEQYF
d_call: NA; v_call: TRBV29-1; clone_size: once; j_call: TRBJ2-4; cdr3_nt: TGCAGCGTTGGAGGGGGTCCCGTAGCCAAAAACATTCAGTACTTC; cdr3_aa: CSVGGGPVAKNIQYF
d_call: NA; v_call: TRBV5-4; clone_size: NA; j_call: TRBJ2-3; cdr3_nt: TGTGCCAGCAGCTTTAGCGGACCCACAGATACGCAGTATTTT; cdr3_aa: CASSFSGPTDTQYF
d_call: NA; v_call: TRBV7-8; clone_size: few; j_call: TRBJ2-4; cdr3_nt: TGTGCCAGCAGCTCCGTTAGCGGAATAGCCAAAAACATTCAGTACTTC; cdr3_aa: CASSSVSGIAKNIQYF
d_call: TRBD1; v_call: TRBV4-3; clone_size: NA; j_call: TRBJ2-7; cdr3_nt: TGCGCCAGCAGCCAAGGTAGGACAGGGGGCTACGAGCAGTACTTC; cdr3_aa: CASSQGRTGGYEQYF
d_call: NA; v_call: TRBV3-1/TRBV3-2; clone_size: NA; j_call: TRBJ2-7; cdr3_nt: TGTGCCAGCAGCCAAGGATCGGTGCGCTACGAGCAGTACTTC; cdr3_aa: CASSQGSVRYEQYF
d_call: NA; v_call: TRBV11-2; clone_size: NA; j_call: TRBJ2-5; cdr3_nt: TGTGCCAGCAGCTTAACTGGACAGCTACTGAAGGCCCAGTACTTC; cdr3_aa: CASSLTGQLLKAQYF
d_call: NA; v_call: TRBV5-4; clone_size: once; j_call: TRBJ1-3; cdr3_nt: TGTGCCAGCAGCTTACAGGGTGACTCTGGAAACACCATATATTTT; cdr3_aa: CASSLQGDSGNTIYF